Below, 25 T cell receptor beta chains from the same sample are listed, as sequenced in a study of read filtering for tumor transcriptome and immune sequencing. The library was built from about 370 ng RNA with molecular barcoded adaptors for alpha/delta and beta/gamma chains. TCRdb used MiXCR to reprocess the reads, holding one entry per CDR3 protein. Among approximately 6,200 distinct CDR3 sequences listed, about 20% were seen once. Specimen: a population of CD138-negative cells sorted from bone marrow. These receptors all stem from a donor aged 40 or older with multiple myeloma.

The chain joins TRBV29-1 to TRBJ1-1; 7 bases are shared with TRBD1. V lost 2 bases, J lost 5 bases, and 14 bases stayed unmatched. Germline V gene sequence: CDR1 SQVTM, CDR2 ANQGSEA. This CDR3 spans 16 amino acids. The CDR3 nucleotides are TGCAGCGTTGAACGTCACTCAGGGGGGGGGGGGACTGAAGCTTTCTTT. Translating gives CSVERHSGGGGTEAFF.

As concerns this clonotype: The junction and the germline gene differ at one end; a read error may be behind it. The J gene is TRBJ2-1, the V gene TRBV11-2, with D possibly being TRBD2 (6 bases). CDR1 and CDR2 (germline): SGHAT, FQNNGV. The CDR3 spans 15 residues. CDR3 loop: CACSLNPSGCNEQFF. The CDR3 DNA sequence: TGTGCCTGCAGCTTAAACCCCAGCGGGTGCAATGAGCAGTTCTTC.

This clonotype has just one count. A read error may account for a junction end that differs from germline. DNA for the CDR3: TGCGTCAGCAGCCCTAGGACTGGCGGGAGGACCTACAGTGAGCAGTTCTTC. Translated: CVSSPRTGGRTYSEQFF. J is TRBJ2-1 and V is TRBV4-1, with 8 bases aligning to TRBD2. CDR1 is MGHRA, CDR2 YSYEKL, per germline. The CDR3 is 17 residues long.

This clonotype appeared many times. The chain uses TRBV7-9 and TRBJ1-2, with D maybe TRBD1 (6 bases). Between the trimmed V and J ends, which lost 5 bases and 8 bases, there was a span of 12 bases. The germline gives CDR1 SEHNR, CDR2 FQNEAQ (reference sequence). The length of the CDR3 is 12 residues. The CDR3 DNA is TGTGCCAGCAGCCCCAGTGACAGGGGCTACACCTTC. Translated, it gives CASSPSDRGYTF.

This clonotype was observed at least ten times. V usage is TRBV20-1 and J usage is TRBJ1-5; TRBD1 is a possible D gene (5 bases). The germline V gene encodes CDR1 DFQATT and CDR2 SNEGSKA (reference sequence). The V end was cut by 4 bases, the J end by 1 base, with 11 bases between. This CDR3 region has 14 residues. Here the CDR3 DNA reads TGCAGTGCTACCCTGGGACGGAGCAATCAGCCCCAGCATTTT. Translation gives CSATLGRSNQPQHF.

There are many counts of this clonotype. CDR3 sequence reads: CASSLSPSGGGLVGSYNEQFF. Here the CDR3 DNA reads TGTGCCAGCAGTTTATCCCCTAGCGGGGGAGGTCTTGTGGGCTCCTACAATGAGCAGTTCTTC. The chain links TRBV27 to TRBJ2-1, with TRBD2 matching 10 bases. Germline V lookup: CDR1 MNHEY, CDR2 SMNVEV (reference sequence). The CDR3 sequence is 21 residues long. Trimming cost V 0 bases and J 0 bases; bases outside gene matches: 14.

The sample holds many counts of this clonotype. DNA for the CDR3: TGTGCCAGCAGCCTTCGTGACAGGGCCGTGAAGGATGGCTACACCTTC. This translates into CASSLRDRAVKDGYTF. This rearrangement joins TRBV5-8 to TRBJ1-2, with 7 bases lining up with TRBD1. The CDR3 is 16 amino acids. The junction had 15 bases not matched to a gene; V was cut back by 4 bases and J by 6 bases. Germline V gene lookup returns CDR1 SGHTS and CDR2 YDEGEE.

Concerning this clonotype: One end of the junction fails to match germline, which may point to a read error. The CDR3 DNA is TGTGCCAGCAGTCGAGAGGAGCTGTTCTTT. The encoded protein is CASSREELFF. The rearrangement uses TRBV12-3 or TRBV12-4 and TRBJ2-2; D is undetermined. This CDR3 comprises 10 residues.

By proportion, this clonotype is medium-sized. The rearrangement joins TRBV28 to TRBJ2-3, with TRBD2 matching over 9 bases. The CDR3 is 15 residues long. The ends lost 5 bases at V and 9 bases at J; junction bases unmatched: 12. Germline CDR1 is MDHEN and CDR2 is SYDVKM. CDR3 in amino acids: CASSVASGNGWTQYF. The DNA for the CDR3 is TGTGCCAGCAGTGTGGCTAGCGGGAATGGGTGGACGCAGTATTTT.

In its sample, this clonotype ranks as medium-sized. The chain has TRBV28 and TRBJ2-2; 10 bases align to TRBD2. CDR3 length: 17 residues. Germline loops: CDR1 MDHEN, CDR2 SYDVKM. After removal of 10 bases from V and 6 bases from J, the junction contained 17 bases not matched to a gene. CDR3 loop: CATLPSGGLASAGELFF. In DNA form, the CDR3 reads TGTGCCACCCTACCTAGCGGGGGCCTAGCATCGGCCGGGGAGCTGTTTTTT.

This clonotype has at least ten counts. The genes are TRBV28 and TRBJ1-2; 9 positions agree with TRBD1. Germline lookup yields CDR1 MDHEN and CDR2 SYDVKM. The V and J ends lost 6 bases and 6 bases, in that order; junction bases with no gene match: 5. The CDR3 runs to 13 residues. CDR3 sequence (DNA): TGTGCCAGCAGCCGGGACAGGGTTGATGGCTACACCTTC. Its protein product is CASSRDRVDGYTF.

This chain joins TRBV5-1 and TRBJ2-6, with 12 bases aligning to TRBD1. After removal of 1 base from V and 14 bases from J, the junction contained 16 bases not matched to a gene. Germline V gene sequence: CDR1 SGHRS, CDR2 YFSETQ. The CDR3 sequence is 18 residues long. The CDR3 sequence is CASSLIGTGGAGATILTF. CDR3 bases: TGCGCCAGCAGCTTGATCGGGACAGGGGGCGCAGGAGCCACCATCCTGACTTTC.

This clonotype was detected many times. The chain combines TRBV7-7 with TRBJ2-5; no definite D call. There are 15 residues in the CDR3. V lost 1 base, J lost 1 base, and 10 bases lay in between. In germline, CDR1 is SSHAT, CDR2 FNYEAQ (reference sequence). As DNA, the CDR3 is TGTGCCAGCAGCTTAGACTCTGCCCCCCAAGAGACCCAGTACTTC. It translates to CASSLDSAPQETQYF.

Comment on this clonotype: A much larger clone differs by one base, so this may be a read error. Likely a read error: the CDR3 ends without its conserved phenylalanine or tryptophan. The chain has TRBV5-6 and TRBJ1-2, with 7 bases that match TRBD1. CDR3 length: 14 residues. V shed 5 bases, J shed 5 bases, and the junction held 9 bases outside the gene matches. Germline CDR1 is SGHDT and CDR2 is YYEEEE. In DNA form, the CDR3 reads TGTGCCAGCAGTCCAGTGACAGGGCCGTATGGCTACACCTAC. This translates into CASSPVTGPYGYTY.

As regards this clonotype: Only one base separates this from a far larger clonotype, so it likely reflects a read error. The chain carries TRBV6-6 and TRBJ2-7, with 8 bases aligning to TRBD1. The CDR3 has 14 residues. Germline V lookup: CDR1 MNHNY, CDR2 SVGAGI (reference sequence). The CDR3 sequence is CASCYGQGFSEQYF. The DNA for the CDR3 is TGTGCCAGCTGTTACGGACAGGGATTCTCCGAGCAGTACTTC.

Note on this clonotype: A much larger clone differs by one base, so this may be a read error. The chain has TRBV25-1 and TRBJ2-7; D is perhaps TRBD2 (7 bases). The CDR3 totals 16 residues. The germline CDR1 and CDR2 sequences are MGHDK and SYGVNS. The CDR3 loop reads CSSSRGGQGIYHEQYF. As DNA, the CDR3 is TGTTCCAGCAGTCGGGGAGGGCAGGGGATCTACCACGAGCAGTACTTC.

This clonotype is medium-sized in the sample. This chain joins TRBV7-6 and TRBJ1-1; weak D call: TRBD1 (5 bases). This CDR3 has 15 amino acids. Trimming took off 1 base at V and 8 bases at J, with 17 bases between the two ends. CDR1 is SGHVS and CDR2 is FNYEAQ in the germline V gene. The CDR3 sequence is CASSLEEGVKPEAFF. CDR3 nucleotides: TGTGCCAGCAGCTTAGAGGAAGGGGTTAAACCCGAAGCTTTCTTT. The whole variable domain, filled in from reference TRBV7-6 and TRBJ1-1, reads GAGVSQSPRYKVTKRGQDVALRCDPISGHVSLYWYRQALGQGPEFLTYFNYEAQQDKSGLPNDRFSAERPEGSISTLTIQRTEQRDSAMYRCASSLEEGVKPEAFFGQGTRLTVV.

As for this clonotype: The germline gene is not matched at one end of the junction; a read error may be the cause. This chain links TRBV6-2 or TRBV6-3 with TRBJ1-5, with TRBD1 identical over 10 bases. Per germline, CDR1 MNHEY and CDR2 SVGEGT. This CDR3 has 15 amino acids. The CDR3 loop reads CASRYRQGAWQPQHF. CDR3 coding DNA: TGTGCCAGCCGTTACCGACAGGGGGCTTGGCAACCCCAGCATTTT.

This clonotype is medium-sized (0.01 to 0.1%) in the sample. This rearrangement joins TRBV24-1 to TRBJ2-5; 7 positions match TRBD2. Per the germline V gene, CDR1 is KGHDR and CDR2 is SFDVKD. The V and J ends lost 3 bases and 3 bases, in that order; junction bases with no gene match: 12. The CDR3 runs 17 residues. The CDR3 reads CATSDPLGGSSEETQYF. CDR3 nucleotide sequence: TGTGCCACCAGTGATCCCCTTGGCGGGAGTAGTGAAGAGACCCAGTACTTC.

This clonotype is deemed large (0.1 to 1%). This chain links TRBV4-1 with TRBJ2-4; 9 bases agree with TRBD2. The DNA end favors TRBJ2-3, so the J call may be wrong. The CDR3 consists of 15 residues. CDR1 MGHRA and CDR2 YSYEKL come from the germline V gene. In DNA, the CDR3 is TGCGCCAGCAGCCAAGGTCTGGCGGGAGGGGATACGCAGTATTTT. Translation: CASSQGLAGGDTQYF.

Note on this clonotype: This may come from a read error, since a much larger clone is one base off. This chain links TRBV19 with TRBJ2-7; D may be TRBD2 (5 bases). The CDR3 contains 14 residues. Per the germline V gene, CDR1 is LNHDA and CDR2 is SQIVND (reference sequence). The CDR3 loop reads CASKAGRPPYEQHF. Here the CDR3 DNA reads TGTGCCAGTAAGGCGGGCAGGCCCCCCTACGAGCAGCACTTC.

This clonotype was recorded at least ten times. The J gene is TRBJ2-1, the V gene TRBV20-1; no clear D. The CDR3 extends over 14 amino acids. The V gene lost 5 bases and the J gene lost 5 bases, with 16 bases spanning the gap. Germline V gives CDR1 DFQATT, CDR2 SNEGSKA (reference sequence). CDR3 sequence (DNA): TGCAGTGCTCGCACCGGTCCCAACGACAATGAGCAGTTCTTC. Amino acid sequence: CSARTGPNDNEQFF.

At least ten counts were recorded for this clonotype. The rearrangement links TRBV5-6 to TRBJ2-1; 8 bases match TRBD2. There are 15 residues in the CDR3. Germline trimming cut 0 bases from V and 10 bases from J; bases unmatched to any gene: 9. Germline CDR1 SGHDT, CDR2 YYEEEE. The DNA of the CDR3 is TGTGCCAGCAGCTTGGATGGACTAGCCCTTGGGGAGCAGTTCTTC. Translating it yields CASSLDGLALGEQFF.

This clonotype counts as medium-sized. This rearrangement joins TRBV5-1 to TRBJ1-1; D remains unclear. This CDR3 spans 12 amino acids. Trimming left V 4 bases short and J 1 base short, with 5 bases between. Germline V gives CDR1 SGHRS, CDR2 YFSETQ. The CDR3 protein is CASSPGNTEAFF. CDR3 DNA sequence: TGCGCCAGCAGCCCAGGGAACACTGAAGCTTTCTTT.

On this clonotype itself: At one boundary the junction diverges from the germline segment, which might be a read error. The DNA for the CDR3 is TGTGCCTGGGGACAGGGGAGCTATGACTACACCTTC. It specifies CAWGQGSYDYTF. The V gene is TRBV30, the J gene TRBJ1-2, with TRBD1 matching over 9 bases. The CDR3 totals 12 residues. Germline values: CDR1 GTSNPN, CDR2 SVGIG (reference sequence).